Each of the 9 T cell receptor beta chains below was sequenced from the same sample in a study of cytomegalovirus exposure and HLA in healthy donors. PCR was performed using 60 Vbeta and 13 Jbeta primers. Produced via immunoSEQ multiplex PCR; TCRdb's table is partial and in-frame only. This table holds approximately 120,000 clones, about 73% found once. The material sequenced was PBMCs. The receptors here all came from a woman aged 45-65 years in good health and CMV-seropositive.

The gene calls are TRBV5-6 and TRBJ2-1; 11 bases line up with TRBD1. Losses at the gene ends were 2 bases for V and 7 bases for J; bases not matched to a gene: 5. This CDR3 is built from 15 residues. Germline V CDR1 and CDR2: SGHDT, YYEEEE. CDR3 protein: CASSFGQGALNEQFF. Here the CDR3 DNA reads TGTGCCAGCAGCTTTGGACAGGGGGCGCTAAATGAGCAGTTCTTC.

Concerning this clone: One end of the junction is discordant with germline, which a read error may explain. The chain carries TRBV2 and TRBJ2-5; a weak D match, TRBD1 (5 bases). Matching the DNA end better, TRBJ2-7 makes the J call doubtful. The CDR3 is made up of 15 amino acids. CDR1 is SNHLY, CDR2 FYNNEI, per germline. The CDR3: CASSEGAGSIYEQYF. The CDR3, as DNA: TGTGCCAGCAGCGAAGGGGCAGGGTCTATCTACGAGCAGTACTTC.

The chain couples TRBV30 to TRBJ2-5, with D maybe TRBD1 (5 bases). Germline assignment: CDR1 GTSNPN and CDR2 SVGIG (reference sequence). Trimming pared 0 bases from V and 5 bases from J, leaving 19 bases between. CDR3 length: 16 amino acids. CDR3 nucleotides: TGTGCCTGGAGTGTAAAGGGGCAGGGTAGAAAGGAGACCCAGTACTTC. Translation: CAWSVKGQGRKETQYF.

This clone has just one count. The chain is built from TRBV5-6 and TRBJ2-7; 8 bases are shared with TRBD1. This CDR3 is built from 15 residues. CDR1 is SGHDT, CDR2 YYEEEE, per germline. J gave up 7 bases and V 0 bases, and 9 bases lay outside the gene matches. The CDR3 is CASSLEGQARIEQYF. CDR3 sequence (DNA): TGTGCCAGCAGCTTGGAGGGACAGGCTCGAATTGAGCAGTACTTC.

This clone was seen only a few times. V is TRBV11-2 and J is TRBJ2-5, with no clear D. Germline V lookup: CDR1 SGHAT, CDR2 FQNNGV. V was clipped by 1 base and J by 4 bases, with 10 bases between them. The CDR3 loop spans 14 amino acids. In DNA form, the CDR3 reads TGTGCCAGCAGCTTAGCTTCCCCCTCAGAGACCCAGTACTTC. Translated: CASSLASPSETQYF. The full variable domain, rest sourced from reference TRBV11-2 and TRBJ2-5, is EAGVAQSPRYKIIEKRQSVAFWCNPISGHATLYWYQQILGQGPKLLIQFQNNGVVDDSQLPKDRFSAERLKGVDSTLKIQPAKLEDSAVYLCASSLASPSETQYFGPGTRLLVL.

The chain is built from TRBV11-3 and TRBJ2-3; D perhaps matches TRBD2 (5 bases). This CDR3 region has 14 residues. V was shortened by 3 bases and J by 0 bases, with 7 bases between the two germline ends. Germline CDR1 and CDR2: SGHNT and YENEEA. In DNA form, the CDR3 reads TGTGCCAGCAGCTTCAGCGGAAGCACAGATACGCAGTATTTT. This sequence encodes CASSFSGSTDTQYF.

This chain uses TRBV6-5 with TRBJ2-1, with D maybe TRBD2 (5 bases). With 6 bases removed from V and 4 bases from J, the gap between germline ends came to 13 bases. The CDR3 sequence is 14 residues long. Germline assignment: CDR1 MNHEY and CDR2 SVGAGI. CDR3 nucleotides: TGTGCCAGCAGGGTCCGGGGTACTTACAATGAGCAGTTCTTC. Translated, it gives CASRVRGTYNEQFF.

This rearrangement joins TRBV7-8 to TRBJ1-5, with D perhaps TRBD1 (5 bases). This CDR3 is 16 amino acids long. Germline CDR1 is SGHVS and CDR2 is FQNEAQ. Trimming shortened V by 5 bases and J by 5 bases, and 19 bases separated the two germline ends. CDR3 coding DNA: TGTGCCAGCAGCATGCGCCTTGGGACTGCGCATCAGCCCCAGCATTTT. It specifies CASSMRLGTAHQPQHF.

This chain joins TRBV5-1 and TRBJ2-3; 9 nucleotides agree with TRBD1. This CDR3 comprises 15 residues. The junction had 9 bases not matched to a gene; V was cut back by 3 bases and J by 7 bases. CDR1 and CDR2 from the germline V gene are SGHRS and YFSETQ. In DNA, the CDR3 is TGCGCCAGCAGCTCTCCGGGACAGGGAGTTCATACGCAGTATTTT. It encodes CASSSPGQGVHTQYF. The full variable domain, with the rest looked up from reference TRBV5-1 and TRBJ2-3, is KAGVTQTPRYLIKTRGQQVTLSCSPISGHRSVSWYQQTPGQGLQFLFEYFSETQRNKGNFPGRFSGRQFSNSRSEMNVSTLELGDSALYLCASSSPGQGVHTQYFGPGTRLTVL.